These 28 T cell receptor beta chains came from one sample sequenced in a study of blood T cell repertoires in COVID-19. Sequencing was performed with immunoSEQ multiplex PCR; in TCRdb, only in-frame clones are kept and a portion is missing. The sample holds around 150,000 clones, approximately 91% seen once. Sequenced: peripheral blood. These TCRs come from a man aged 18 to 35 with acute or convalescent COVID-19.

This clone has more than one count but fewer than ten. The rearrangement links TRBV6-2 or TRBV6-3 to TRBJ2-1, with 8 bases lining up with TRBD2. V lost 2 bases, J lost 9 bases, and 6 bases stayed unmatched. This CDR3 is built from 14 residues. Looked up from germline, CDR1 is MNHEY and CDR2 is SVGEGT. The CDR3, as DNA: TGTGCCAGCAGTTACCAGCGGGAGATAGGTGAGCAGTTCTTC. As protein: CASSYQREIGEQFF.

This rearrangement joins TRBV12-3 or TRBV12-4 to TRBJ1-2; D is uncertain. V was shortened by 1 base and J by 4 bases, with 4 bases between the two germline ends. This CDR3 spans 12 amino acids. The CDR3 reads CASSLDSYGYTF. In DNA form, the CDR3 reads TGTGCCAGCAGTTTAGACAGCTATGGCTACACCTTC.

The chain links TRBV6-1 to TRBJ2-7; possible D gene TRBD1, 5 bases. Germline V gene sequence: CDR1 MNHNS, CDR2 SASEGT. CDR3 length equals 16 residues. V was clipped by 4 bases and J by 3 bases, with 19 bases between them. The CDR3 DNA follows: TGTGCCAGCAGTGCCGCCGGGCCCTCAGGGTTCTACGAGCAGTACTTC. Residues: CASSAAGPSGFYEQYF.

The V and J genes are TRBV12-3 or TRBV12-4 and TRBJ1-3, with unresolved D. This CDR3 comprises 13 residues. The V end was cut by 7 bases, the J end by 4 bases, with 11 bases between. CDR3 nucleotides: TGTGCCAGCAAACCCGCGGTCGGAAACACCATATATTTT. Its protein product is CASKPAVGNTIYF.

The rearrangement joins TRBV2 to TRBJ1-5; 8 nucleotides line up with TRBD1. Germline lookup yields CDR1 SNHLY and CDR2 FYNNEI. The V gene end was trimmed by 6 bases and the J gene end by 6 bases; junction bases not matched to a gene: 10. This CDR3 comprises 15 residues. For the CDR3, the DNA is TGTGCCAGCAGGACGTCACAGGGGGTAGGTCAGCCCCAGCATTTT. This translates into CASRTSQGVGQPQHF.

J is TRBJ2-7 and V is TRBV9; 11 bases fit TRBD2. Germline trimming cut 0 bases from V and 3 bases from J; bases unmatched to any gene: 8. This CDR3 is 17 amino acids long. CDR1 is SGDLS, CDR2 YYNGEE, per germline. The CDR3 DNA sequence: TGTGCCAGCAGCGTAGGGGGACTAGCGGCGCCCTTCTACGAGCAGTACTTC. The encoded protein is CASSVGGLAAPFYEQYF.

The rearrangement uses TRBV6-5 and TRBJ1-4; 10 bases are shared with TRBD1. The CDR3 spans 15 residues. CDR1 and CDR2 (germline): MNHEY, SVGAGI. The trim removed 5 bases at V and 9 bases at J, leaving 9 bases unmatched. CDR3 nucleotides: TGTGCCAGCAGTAAGACAGGGGGCTTCGAGAAAAAACTGTTTTTT. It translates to CASSKTGGFEKKLFF.

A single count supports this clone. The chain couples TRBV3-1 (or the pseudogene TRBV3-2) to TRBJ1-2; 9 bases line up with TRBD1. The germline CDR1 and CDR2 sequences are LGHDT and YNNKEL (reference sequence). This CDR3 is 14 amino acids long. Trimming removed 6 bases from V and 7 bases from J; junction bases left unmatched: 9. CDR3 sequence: CASRDPGQGPGYTF. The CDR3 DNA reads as TGTGCCAGCAGAGATCCGGGACAGGGACCTGGCTACACCTTC.

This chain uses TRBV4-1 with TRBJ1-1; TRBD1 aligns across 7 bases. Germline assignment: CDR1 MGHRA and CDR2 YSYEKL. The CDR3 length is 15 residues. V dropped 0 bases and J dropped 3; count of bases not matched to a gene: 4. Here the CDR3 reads CASSQEQGIYTEAFF. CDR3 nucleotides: TGCGCCAGCAGCCAAGAACAGGGGATCTACACTGAAGCTTTCTTT.

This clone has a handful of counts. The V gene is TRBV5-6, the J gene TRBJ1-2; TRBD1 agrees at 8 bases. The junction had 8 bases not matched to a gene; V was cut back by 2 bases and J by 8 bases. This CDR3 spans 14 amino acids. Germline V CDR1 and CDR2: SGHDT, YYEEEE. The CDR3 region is CASSFGGQGGGYTF. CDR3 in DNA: TGTGCCAGCAGCTTTGGCGGACAGGGCGGAGGCTACACCTTC.

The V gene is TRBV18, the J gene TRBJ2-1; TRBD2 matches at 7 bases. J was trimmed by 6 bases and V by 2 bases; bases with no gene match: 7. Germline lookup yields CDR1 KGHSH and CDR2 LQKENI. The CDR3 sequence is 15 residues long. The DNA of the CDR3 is TGTGCCAGCTCACCAAGCCTAGCGGAGTTCAATGAGCAGTTCTTC. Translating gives CASSPSLAEFNEQFF.

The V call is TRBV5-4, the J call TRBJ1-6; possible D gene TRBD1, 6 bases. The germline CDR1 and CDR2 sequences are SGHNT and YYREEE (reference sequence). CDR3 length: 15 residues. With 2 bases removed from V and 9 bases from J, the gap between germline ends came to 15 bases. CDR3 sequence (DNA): TGTGCCAGCAGCTTCGGGCAGGGGCTGGGTTCACCCCTCCACTTT. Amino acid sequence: CASSFGQGLGSPLHF.

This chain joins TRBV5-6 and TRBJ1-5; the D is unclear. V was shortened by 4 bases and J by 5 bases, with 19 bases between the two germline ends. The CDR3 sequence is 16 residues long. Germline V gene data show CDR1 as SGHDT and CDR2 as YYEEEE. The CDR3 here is CASSEGGFGRHQPQHF. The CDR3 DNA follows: TGTGCCAGCAGCGAAGGCGGATTTGGAAGGCATCAGCCCCAGCATTTT. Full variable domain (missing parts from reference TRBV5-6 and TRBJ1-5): DAGVTQSPTHLIKTRGQQVTLRCSPKSGHDTVSWYQQALGQGPQFIFQYYEEEERQRGNFPDRFSGHQFPNYSSELNVNALLLGDSALYLCASSEGGFGRHQPQHFGDGTRLSIL.

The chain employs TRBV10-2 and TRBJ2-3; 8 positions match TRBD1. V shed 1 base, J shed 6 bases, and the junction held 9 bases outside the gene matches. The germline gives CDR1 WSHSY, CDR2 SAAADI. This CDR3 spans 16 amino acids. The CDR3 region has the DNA TGCGCCAGCAGTGAGTGGCGGACAGGGAAGATGGATACGCAGTATTTT. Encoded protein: CASSEWRTGKMDTQYF.

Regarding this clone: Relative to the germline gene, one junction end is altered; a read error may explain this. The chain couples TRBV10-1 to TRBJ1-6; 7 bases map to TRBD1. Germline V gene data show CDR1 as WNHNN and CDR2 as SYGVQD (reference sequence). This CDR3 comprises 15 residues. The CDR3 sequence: CASTEDRPYNSPLHF. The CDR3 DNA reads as TGCGCCAGCACTGAGGACAGGCCCTATAATTCACCCCTCCACTTT.

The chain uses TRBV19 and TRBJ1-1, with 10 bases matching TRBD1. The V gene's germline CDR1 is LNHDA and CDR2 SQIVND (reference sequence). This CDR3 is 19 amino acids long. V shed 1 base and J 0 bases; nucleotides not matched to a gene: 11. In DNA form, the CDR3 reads TGTGCCAGTAGTATAGGGCTCGGACAGGGGGGTCTCCTGAACACTGAAGCTTTCTTT. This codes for CASSIGLGQGGLLNTEAFF.

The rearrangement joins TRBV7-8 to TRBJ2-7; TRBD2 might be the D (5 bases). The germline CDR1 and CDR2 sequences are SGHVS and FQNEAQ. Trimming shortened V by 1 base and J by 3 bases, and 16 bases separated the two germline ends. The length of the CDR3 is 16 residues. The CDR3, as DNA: TGTGCCAGCAGCTTAGGTAGGGCAGCGGAAGGCTACGAGCAGTACTTC. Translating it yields CASSLGRAAEGYEQYF.

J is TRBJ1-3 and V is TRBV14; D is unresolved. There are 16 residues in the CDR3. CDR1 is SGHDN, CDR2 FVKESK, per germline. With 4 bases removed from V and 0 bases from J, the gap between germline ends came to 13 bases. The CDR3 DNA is TGTGCCAGCAGCCGGACGGGATCCTTCTCTGGAAACACCATATATTTT. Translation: CASSRTGSFSGNTIYF.

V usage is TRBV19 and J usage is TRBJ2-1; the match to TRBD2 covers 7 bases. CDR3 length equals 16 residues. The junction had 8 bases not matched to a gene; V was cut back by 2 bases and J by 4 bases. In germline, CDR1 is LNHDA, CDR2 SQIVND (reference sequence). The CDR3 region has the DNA TGTGCCAGTAGTATAATCGGGGGGACTGGATACAATGAGCAGTTCTTC. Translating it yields CASSIIGGTGYNEQFF.

The CDR3 protein is CATRTINRGRCEKLFF. The CDR3 DNA follows: TGTGCCACCAGAACAATAAACAGGGGGCGATGTGAAAAACTGTTTTTT. The chain employs TRBV24-1 and TRBJ1-4; 9 bases fit TRBD1. The CDR3 totals 16 residues. From germline, CDR1 is KGHDR and CDR2 SFDVKD. Unmatched junction bases numbered 12, after V lost 7 bases and J lost 7 bases.

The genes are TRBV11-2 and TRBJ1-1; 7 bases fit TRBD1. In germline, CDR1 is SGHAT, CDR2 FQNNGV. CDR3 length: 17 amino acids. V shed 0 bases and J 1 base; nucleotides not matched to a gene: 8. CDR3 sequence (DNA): TGTGCCAGCAGCTTAGATCGTTGGGACAGTTCGAACACTGAAGCTTTCTTT. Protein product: CASSLDRWDSSNTEAFF.

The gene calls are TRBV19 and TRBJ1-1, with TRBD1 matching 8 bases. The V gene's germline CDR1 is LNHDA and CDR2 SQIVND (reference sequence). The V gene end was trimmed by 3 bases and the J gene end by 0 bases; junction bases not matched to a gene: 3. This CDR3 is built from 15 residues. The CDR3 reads CASSIGQGVNTEAFF. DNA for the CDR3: TGTGCCAGTAGTATCGGACAGGGAGTGAACACTGAAGCTTTCTTT.

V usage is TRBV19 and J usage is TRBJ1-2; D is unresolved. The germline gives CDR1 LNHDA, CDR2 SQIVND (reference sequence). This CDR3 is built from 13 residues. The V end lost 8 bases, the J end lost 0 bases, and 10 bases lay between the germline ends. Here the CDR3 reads CASEDLANYGYTF. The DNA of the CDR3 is TGTGCCAGTGAGGACTTAGCTAACTATGGCTACACCTTC.

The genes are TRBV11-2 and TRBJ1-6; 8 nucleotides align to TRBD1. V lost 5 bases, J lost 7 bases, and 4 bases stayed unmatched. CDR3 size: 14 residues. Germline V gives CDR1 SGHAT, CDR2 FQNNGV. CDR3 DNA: TGTGCCAGCAGCGGACAGGGTGGGAATTCACCCCTCCACTTT. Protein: CASSGQGGNSPLHF. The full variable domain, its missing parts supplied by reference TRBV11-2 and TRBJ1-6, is EAGVAQSPRYKIIEKRQSVAFWCNPISGHATLYWYQQILGQGPKLLIQFQNNGVVDDSQLPKDRFSAERLKGVDSTLKIQPAKLEDSAVYLCASSGQGGNSPLHFGNGTRLTVT.

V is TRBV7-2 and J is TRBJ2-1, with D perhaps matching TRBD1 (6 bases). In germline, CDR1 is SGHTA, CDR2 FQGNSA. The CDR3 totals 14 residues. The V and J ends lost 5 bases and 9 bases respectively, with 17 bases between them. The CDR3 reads CASSTAGELGEQFF. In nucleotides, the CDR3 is TGTGCCAGCAGCACCGCAGGGGAGTTGGGTGAGCAGTTCTTC.

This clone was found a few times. As DNA, the CDR3 is TGTGCCAGCTCACCAAGTGCAGGGGGAAGTTTCTTT. Its protein product is CASSPSAGGSFF. The chain uses TRBV18 and TRBJ1-1; 7 nucleotides agree with TRBD1. J lost 13 bases, V lost 2 bases, and 7 bases had no gene match. The CDR3 spans 12 residues. Per germline, CDR1 KGHSH and CDR2 LQKENI.

CDR3 amino acids: CAPGTGSNQPQHF. In DNA form, the CDR3 reads TGTGCCCCTGGCACCGGGAGCAATCAGCCCCAGCATTTT. V gene TRBV30 combines with J gene TRBJ1-5; unclear D gene. The CDR3 has 13 residues. Per the germline V gene, CDR1 is GTSNPN and CDR2 is SVGIG (reference sequence). With 8 bases removed from V and 1 base from J, the gap between germline ends came to 12 bases.

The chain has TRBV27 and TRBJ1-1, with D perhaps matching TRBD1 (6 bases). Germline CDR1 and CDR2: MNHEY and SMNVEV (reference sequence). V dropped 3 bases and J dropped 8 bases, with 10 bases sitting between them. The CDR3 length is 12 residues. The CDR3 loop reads CASSFWGQEAFF. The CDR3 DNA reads TGTGCCAGCAGTTTTTGGGGGCAGGAAGCTTTCTTT.